One sample yielded the 10 T cell receptor beta chains listed below, sequenced in a study of cytomegalovirus exposure and HLA in healthy donors. A multiplex PCR was run with 60 Vbeta primers and 13 Jbeta primers. Only in-frame clones appear in the TCRdb table, and some are missing; sequencing was by immunoSEQ multiplex PCR. The table has fewer than 250,000 clones, roughly four fifths seen once. Material: PBMCs. The receptors were sampled from a woman in her fifties or sixties in good health and CMV-seropositive.

The chain joins TRBV4-1 to TRBJ2-1, with TRBD2 identical over 12 bases. With V trimmed by 1 base and J by 9 bases, 10 bases remained unmatched. Germline CDR1 is MGHRA and CDR2 is YSYEKL. The CDR3 is 17 residues long. The CDR3, as DNA: TGCGCCAGCAGCCAAGGGATCCTAGCGGGGGGGCCCGGTGAGCAGTTCTTC. Protein sequence: CASSQGILAGGPGEQFF.

This rearrangement joins TRBV2 to TRBJ2-1; maybe TRBD2 (6 bases). The CDR3 loop spans 18 amino acids. CDR1 and CDR2 from the germline V gene are SNHLY and FYNNEI. Trimming removed 0 bases at V and 6 bases at J, with 21 bases between. CDR3 DNA: TGTGCCAGCAGTGAAGCGGTGGGCGGGACCCTAGAAGGCAATGAGCAGTTCTTC. This codes for CASSEAVGGTLEGNEQFF.

The chain links TRBV25-1 to TRBJ1-1; the D gene is possibly TRBD1 (5 bases). Trimming stripped 10 bases from V and 5 bases from J, with 14 bases between. This CDR3 is built from 12 residues. CDR1 is MGHDK, CDR2 SYGVNS, per germline. CDR3 sequence reads: CATATGGTEAFF. The DNA for the CDR3 is TGTGCCACCGCCACGGGGGGTACTGAAGCTTTCTTT.

The chain combines TRBV9 with TRBJ2-1; tentative D call: TRBD2 (5 bases). Germline assignment: CDR1 SGDLS and CDR2 YYNGEE. The CDR3 extends over 17 amino acids. V was clipped by 1 base and J by 3 bases, with 17 bases between them. CDR3 sequence: CASSVSGKPGGYNEQFF. The CDR3 DNA sequence: TGTGCCAGCAGCGTATCCGGGAAACCTGGAGGCTACAATGAGCAGTTCTTC.

To note about this clone: One end of the junction fails to match germline, which may point to a read error. The same CDR3 arises from other DNA sequences in this sample as well. V is TRBV4-1 and J is TRBJ1-6; D is ambiguous. The CDR3 is 17 residues long. Germline CDR1 reads MGHRA; CDR2 reads YSYEKL. The CDR3 region is CASSQGHFDSYNSPLHF. Written as DNA, the CDR3 is TGCGCCAGCAGCCAAGGGCATTTTGACTCCTATAATTCCCCCCTCCACTTT.

V usage is TRBV7-9 and J usage is TRBJ1-1, with no clear D. Germline loops: CDR1 SEHNR, CDR2 FQNEAQ (reference sequence). With 0 bases removed from V and 7 bases from J, the gap between germline ends came to 15 bases. The CDR3 has 15 residues. The CDR3 sequence: CASSLALGLRNEAFF. The CDR3 DNA reads TGTGCCAGCAGCTTAGCGCTCGGTTTGCGGAATGAAGCTTTCTTT. Together with reference TRBV7-9 and TRBJ1-1, the CDR3 gives the full variable domain: DTGVSQNPRHKITKRGQNVTFRCDPISEHNRLYWYRQTLGQGPEFLTYFQNEAQLEKSRLLSDRFSAERPKGSFSTLEIQRTEQGDSAMYLCASSLALGLRNEAFFGQGTRLTVV.

The count of this clone is one. The V gene is TRBV7-6, the J gene TRBJ1-4; TRBD1 agrees at 7 bases. V shed 5 bases and J 7 bases; nucleotides not matched to a gene: 4. The CDR3 runs to 13 residues. Germline CDR1 and CDR2: SGHVS and FNYEAQ. The CDR3 loop reads CASSPRQGEKLFF. DNA of the CDR3: TGTGCCAGCAGCCCCCGACAGGGTGAAAAACTGTTTTTT.

The J gene is TRBJ2-7, the V gene TRBV6-9; 8 nucleotides align to TRBD1. With V trimmed by 2 bases and J by 3 bases, 3 bases remained unmatched. CDR3 length equals 14 residues. Germline CDR1 MNHGY, CDR2 SVAAGI. CDR3: CASSYPGGNYEQYF. The CDR3 DNA reads as TGTGCCAGCAGTTATCCAGGGGGCAACTACGAGCAGTACTTC.

V is TRBV30 and J is TRBJ2-1; the match to TRBD2 covers 8 bases. This CDR3 spans 15 amino acids. Germline assignment: CDR1 GTSNPN and CDR2 SVGIG (reference sequence). V dropped 1 base and J dropped 4; count of bases not matched to a gene: 6. CDR3 protein: CAWSERGPDYNEQFF. The DNA of the CDR3 is TGTGCCTGGAGTGAGCGGGGGCCCGATTACAATGAGCAGTTCTTC. The variable domain in full, with the rest retrieved from reference TRBV30 and TRBJ2-1, is SQTIHQWPATLVQPVGSPLSLECTVEGTSNPNLYWYRQAAGRGLQLLFYSVGIGQISSEVPQNLSASRPQDRQFILSSKKLLLSDSGFYLCAWSERGPDYNEQFFGPGTRLTVL.

The chain couples TRBV5-1 to TRBJ2-3; a weak D match, TRBD2 (5 bases). This CDR3 is built from 13 residues. V lost 1 base to trimming and J lost 5 bases, with 8 bases between them. Germline CDR1 SGHRS, CDR2 YFSETQ. CDR3 sequence reads: CASSLSGEDTQYF. As DNA, the CDR3 is TGCGCCAGCAGCTTGTCCGGGGAAGATACGCAGTATTTT.